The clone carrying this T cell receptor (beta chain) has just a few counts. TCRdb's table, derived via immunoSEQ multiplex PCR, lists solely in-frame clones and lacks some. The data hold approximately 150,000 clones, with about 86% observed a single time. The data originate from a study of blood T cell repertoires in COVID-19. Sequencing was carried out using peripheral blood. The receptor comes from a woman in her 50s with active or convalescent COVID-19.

CDR3 protein: CASSLYGGAGETQYF. The CDR3 DNA sequence: TGTGCCAGCAGCTTATACGGGGGGGCAGGAGAGACCCAGTACTTC. This chain joins TRBV7-8 and TRBJ2-5; 8 nucleotides agree with TRBD2. Germline V gene data show CDR1 as SGHVS and CDR2 as FQNEAQ. Losses at the gene ends were 2 bases for V and 4 bases for J; bases not matched to a gene: 6. The CDR3 consists of 15 residues.